Listed below are T cell receptor beta chains from one sample, sequenced in a study of shared clonotypes between healthy human individuals. Sequencing was performed with immunoSEQ multiplex PCR; in TCRdb, only in-frame clones are kept and a portion is missing. The table records roughly 500,000 clones, over 60% of them present only once. The material sequenced was PBMCs. The receptors originated from a woman between 40 and 50 years old in good health. Some clones in this sample may be carry-over from other donors' samples. CDR3s leave out the opening cysteine and the closing phenylalanine or tryptophan.

v_call	j_call	cdr3_aa
TRBV28	TRBJ1-5	ASSFPRVSQH
TRBV29-1	TRBJ2-3	SAPQGTSGRLSTDTQY
TRBV30	TRBJ1-1	AWDLGTEAF
TRBV28	TRBJ1-5	ASSLSLQPQH
TRBV5-1	TRBJ1-1	ASSLDGSGNTEAF
TRBV28	TRBJ1-4	ASSSTGANEKLF
TRBV27	TRBJ2-7	ASSLGRQYDKNEQY
TRBV6-6	TRBJ2-1	ASRPHSGSGYNEQF
TRBV7-9	TRBJ2-7	ASSWDRGFTYEQY
TRBV2	TRBJ1-5	ASSEAGVRGDQPQH
TRBV27	TRBJ2-7	ASSVTSGTYEQY
TRBV4-1	TRBJ2-5	ASSQGLLAGEGGETQY
TRBV5-1	TRBJ1-1	ASSSIGLTEAF
TRBV28	TRBJ1-3	ASSLLGVGNTIY
TRBV2	TRBJ1-1	ASSDEGETEAF
TRBV11-1	TRBJ2-3	ASSLGGRDTQY
TRBV2	TRBJ1-5	ASSTGGTNQPQH
TRBV28	TRBJ2-7	ASRGPSSYEQY
TRBV28	TRBJ2-6	ASSLAGVAGANVLT
TRBV2	TRBJ2-1	ASSVAGAQAGTYNEQF
TRBV15	TRBJ2-3	ATSSGTARTDTQY
TRBV6-5	.	ASSYSGVNEQY
TRBV20-1	TRBJ1-3	SASLTNTIY
TRBV27	TRBJ1-2	ASRTGIYGYT
TRBV30	TRBJ1-1	AWSGQVLNTEAF
TRBV30	TRBJ2-7	AWRGGVGSYEQY
TRBV28	TRBJ2-7	ASSFVGTSAYEQY
TRBV5-8	TRBJ1-4	ASSLGGGTNEKLF
TRBV10-3	TRBJ1-5	AIRSGDYSNQPQH
TRBV7-8	TRBJ1-2	ASNRQGEGGYT
TRBV10-3	TRBJ2-2	AINHRDRVDTGELF
TRBV6-5	TRBJ2-5	ASKLLQGPQETQY
TRBV15	TRBJ2-1	ATSRDRGVEQF
TRBV29-1	TRBJ2-1	SVEDRESYNEQF
TRBV19	TRBJ1-1	ASSIGAGDTEAF
TRBV6-5	TRBJ2-7	ASRPPGQGTYEQY
TRBV7-9	TRBJ2-1	ASNSVGGPYNEQF
TRBV15	TRBJ1-1	ATSRGQGVSEAF
TRBV6-5	TRBJ1-1	ASTGGGRGDTEAF
TRBV2	TRBJ2-5	ASCEKPQETQY
TRBV7-3	TRBJ2-1	ASSLTGRGEQF
TRBV18	TRBJ1-5	ASSSSGWAPLNQPQH
TRBV28	TRBJ1-5	ASSLDSNQPQH
TRBV5-1	TRBJ1-1	ASSVVAGMNTEAF
TRBV29-1	TRBJ1-2	SVESGPLYGYT
TRBV5-1	TRBJ1-1	ASSLAGANTEAF
TRBV7-2	TRBJ2-3	ASSLEAGSTDTQY
TRBV15	TRBJ2-1	ATVPRRGRYNEQF
TRBV25-1	TRBJ2-3	ASSADRAVTDTQY
TRBV27	TRBJ1-1	ASSSTDFVELNTEAF